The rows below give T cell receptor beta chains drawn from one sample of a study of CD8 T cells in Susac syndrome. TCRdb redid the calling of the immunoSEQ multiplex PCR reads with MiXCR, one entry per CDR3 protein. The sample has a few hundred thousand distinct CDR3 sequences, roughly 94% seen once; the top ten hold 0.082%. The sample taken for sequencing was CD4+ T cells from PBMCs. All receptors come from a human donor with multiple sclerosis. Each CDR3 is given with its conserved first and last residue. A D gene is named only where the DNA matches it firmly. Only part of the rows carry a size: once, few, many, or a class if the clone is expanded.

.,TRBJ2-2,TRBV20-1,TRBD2,TGCAGTGCTAGAGAGCCGGGACTAGCGGGGACCGGGGAGCTGTTTTTT,CSAREPGLAGTGELFF
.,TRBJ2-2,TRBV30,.,TGTGCCTGGATTCGGGAGATGAACACCGGGGAGCTGTTTTTT,CAWIREMNTGELFF
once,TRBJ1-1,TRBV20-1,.,TGCAGTGCCCGAGGGGCAGGGAACACTGAAGCTTTCTTT,CSARGAGNTEAFF
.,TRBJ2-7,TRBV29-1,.,TGCAGCGTTGAAGATCTAGGGGGGACGGAGCAGTACTTC,CSVEDLGGTEQYF
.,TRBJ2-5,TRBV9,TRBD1,TGTGCCAGCAGCCCAGGGACAGCCCAAGAGACCCAGTACTTC,CASSPGTAQETQYF
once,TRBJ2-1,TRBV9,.,TGTGCCAGCAGCGCAATCGGCGGGGACTCCTACAATGAGCAGTTCTTC,CASSAIGGDSYNEQFF
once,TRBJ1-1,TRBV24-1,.,TGTGCCACCAGTGATAATACAGGGGAAGCTTTCTTT,CATSDNTGEAFF
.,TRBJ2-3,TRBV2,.,TGTGCCAGCACCCGAAGCCGCGGGGATAACACAGATACGCAGTATTTT,CASTRSRGDNTDTQYF
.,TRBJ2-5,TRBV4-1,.,TGCGCCAGCAGCCAGCCGAACCAAGAGACCCAGTACTTC,CASSQPNQETQYF
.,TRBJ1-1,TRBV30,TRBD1,TGTGCCTGGACCCCGGACAGGGTGAACACTGAAGCTTTCTTT,CAWTPDRVNTEAFF
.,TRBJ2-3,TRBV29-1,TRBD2,TGCAGCGTTGGGACTAGCCGGGGTATGGATACGCAGTATTTT,CSVGTSRGMDTQYF
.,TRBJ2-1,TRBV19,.,TGTGCCAGTAGTTTCGGCACCCTCCGGGGCCATGAGCAGTTCTTC,CASSFGTLRGHEQFF
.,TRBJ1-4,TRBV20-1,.,TGCAGTGCTAGAGATTATTACCCAGAAAAACTGTTTTTT,CSARDYYPEKLFF
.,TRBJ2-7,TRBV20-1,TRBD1,TGCAGTGCTACGGACAGGGGCTACGAGCAGTACTTC,CSATDRGYEQYF
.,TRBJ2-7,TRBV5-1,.,TGCGCCAGCAGCTTGGCCCCCAGCTCCTACGAGCAGTACTTC,CASSLAPSSYEQYF
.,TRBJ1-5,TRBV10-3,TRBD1,TGTGCCAGCCGGACAGGGTTGAGCAATCAGCCCCAGCATTTT,CASRTGLSNQPQHF
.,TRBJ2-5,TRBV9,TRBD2,TGTGCCAGCAGCGTAGTGTTAGCGGGGGTCGGTGAGACCCAGTACTTC,CASSVVLAGVGETQYF
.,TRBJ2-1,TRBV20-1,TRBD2,TGCAGTGGTTCGGGACTAGCGGGAGACAATGAGCAGTTCTTC,CSGSGLAGDNEQFF
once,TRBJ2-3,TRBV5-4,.,TGTGCCAGCGCCTCCCAAGGGGGGGGCCTAACAGATACGCAGTATTTT,CASASQGGGLTDTQYF
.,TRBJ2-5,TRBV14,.,TGTGCCAGCAGCCAAGATTCTGGGAGAGAGACCCAGTACTTC,CASSQDSGRETQYF
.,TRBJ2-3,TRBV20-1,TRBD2,TGCAGTGCTGACCCCTGGGGCGGGGGGGCGGATACGCAGTATTTT,CSADPWGGGADTQYF
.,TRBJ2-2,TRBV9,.,TGTGCCAGCAGGCAGTCGGACACCGGGGAGCTGTTTTTT,CASRQSDTGELFF
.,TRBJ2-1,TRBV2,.,TGTGCCAGCGCGAAGGGGACTCCCATGGATGAGCAGTTCTTC,CASAKGTPMDEQFF
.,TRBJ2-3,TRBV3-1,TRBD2,TGTGCCAGCAGCCAGGGACTAGCGGGGGGGCCGTATACGCAGTATTTT,CASSQGLAGGPYTQYF
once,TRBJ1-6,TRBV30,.,TGTGCCTGGATCGGCAGGAATAATTCACCCCTCCACTTT,CAWIGRNNSPLHF
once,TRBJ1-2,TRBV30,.,TGTGCCTGGAGTGTATCTTGGGGGAACTATGGCTACACCTTC,CAWSVSWGNYGYTF
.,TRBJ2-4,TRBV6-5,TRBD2,TGTGCCAGCAGTTCCTACCCAAGCGGGGGGGCCAAAAACATTCAGTACTTC,CASSSYPSGGAKNIQYF
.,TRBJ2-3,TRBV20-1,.,TGCAGTGCTGACACGGTCGGTGGCACAGATACGCAGTATTTT,CSADTVGGTDTQYF
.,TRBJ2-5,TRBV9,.,TGTGCCAGCAGCGTATCTAGCCAAGAGACCCAGTACTTC,CASSVSSQETQYF
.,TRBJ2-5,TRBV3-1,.,TGTGCCAGCAGCCAACCCCTGGGGCAGGGAGAGACCCAGTACTTC,CASSQPLGQGETQYF
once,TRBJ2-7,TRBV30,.,TGTGCCTGGAGTGTAGCTCTCTACGAGCAGTACTTC,CAWSVALYEQYF
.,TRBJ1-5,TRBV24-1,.,TGTGCCACCAGTGGAACGGATAGCAATCAGCCCCAGCATTTT,CATSGTDSNQPQHF
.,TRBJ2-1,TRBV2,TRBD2,TGTGCCAGCAGCCTAGGTCGGGGGGGCTACAATGAGCAGTTCTTC,CASSLGRGGYNEQFF
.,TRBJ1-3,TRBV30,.,TGTGCCTGGGTCGGGGGTCGAGGAAACACCATATATTTT,CAWVGGRGNTIYF
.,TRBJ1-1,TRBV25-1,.,TGTGCCAGCAGTCTAGCAGGAACCACTGAAGCTTTCTTT,CASSLAGTTEAFF
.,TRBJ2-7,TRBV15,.,TGTGCCACCAGCAGAGCGGGAGTATACGAGCAGTACTTC,CATSRAGVYEQYF
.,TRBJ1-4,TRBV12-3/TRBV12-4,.,TGTGCCAGCAATTCGGCGTGGGGGTCCTCTGAGAAACTGTTTTTT,CASNSAWGSSEKLFF
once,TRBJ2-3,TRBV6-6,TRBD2,TGTGCCAGCAGTCCGCGAGGGAGCGGGGGGGCTGATACGCAGTATTTT,CASSPRGSGGADTQYF
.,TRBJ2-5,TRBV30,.,TGTGCCTGGAGTGTACGACGGACCGCGATGGGAGAGACCCAGTACTTC,CAWSVRRTAMGETQYF
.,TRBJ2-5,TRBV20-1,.,TGCAGTGCCCTCTCGGGCGGGTCCCAAGAGACCCAGTACTTC,CSALSGGSQETQYF
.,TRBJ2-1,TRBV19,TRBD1,TGTGCCAGTAGTTCGACAGGGGTAAACGAGCAGTTCTTC,CASSSTGVNEQFF
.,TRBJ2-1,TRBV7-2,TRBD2,TGTGCCAGCAGCTTAGGGCCGCTTATGGGGGGGAATGAGCAGTTCTTC,CASSLGPLMGGNEQFF
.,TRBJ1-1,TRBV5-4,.,TGTGCCAGCAGCCCTCTACCTATGGTGGGGAGTACTGAAGCTTTCTTT,CASSPLPMVGSTEAFF
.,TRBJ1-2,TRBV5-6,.,TGTGCCAGCAGCTTGGACAGTTCGGGTCGGGGCTACACCTTC,CASSLDSSGRGYTF